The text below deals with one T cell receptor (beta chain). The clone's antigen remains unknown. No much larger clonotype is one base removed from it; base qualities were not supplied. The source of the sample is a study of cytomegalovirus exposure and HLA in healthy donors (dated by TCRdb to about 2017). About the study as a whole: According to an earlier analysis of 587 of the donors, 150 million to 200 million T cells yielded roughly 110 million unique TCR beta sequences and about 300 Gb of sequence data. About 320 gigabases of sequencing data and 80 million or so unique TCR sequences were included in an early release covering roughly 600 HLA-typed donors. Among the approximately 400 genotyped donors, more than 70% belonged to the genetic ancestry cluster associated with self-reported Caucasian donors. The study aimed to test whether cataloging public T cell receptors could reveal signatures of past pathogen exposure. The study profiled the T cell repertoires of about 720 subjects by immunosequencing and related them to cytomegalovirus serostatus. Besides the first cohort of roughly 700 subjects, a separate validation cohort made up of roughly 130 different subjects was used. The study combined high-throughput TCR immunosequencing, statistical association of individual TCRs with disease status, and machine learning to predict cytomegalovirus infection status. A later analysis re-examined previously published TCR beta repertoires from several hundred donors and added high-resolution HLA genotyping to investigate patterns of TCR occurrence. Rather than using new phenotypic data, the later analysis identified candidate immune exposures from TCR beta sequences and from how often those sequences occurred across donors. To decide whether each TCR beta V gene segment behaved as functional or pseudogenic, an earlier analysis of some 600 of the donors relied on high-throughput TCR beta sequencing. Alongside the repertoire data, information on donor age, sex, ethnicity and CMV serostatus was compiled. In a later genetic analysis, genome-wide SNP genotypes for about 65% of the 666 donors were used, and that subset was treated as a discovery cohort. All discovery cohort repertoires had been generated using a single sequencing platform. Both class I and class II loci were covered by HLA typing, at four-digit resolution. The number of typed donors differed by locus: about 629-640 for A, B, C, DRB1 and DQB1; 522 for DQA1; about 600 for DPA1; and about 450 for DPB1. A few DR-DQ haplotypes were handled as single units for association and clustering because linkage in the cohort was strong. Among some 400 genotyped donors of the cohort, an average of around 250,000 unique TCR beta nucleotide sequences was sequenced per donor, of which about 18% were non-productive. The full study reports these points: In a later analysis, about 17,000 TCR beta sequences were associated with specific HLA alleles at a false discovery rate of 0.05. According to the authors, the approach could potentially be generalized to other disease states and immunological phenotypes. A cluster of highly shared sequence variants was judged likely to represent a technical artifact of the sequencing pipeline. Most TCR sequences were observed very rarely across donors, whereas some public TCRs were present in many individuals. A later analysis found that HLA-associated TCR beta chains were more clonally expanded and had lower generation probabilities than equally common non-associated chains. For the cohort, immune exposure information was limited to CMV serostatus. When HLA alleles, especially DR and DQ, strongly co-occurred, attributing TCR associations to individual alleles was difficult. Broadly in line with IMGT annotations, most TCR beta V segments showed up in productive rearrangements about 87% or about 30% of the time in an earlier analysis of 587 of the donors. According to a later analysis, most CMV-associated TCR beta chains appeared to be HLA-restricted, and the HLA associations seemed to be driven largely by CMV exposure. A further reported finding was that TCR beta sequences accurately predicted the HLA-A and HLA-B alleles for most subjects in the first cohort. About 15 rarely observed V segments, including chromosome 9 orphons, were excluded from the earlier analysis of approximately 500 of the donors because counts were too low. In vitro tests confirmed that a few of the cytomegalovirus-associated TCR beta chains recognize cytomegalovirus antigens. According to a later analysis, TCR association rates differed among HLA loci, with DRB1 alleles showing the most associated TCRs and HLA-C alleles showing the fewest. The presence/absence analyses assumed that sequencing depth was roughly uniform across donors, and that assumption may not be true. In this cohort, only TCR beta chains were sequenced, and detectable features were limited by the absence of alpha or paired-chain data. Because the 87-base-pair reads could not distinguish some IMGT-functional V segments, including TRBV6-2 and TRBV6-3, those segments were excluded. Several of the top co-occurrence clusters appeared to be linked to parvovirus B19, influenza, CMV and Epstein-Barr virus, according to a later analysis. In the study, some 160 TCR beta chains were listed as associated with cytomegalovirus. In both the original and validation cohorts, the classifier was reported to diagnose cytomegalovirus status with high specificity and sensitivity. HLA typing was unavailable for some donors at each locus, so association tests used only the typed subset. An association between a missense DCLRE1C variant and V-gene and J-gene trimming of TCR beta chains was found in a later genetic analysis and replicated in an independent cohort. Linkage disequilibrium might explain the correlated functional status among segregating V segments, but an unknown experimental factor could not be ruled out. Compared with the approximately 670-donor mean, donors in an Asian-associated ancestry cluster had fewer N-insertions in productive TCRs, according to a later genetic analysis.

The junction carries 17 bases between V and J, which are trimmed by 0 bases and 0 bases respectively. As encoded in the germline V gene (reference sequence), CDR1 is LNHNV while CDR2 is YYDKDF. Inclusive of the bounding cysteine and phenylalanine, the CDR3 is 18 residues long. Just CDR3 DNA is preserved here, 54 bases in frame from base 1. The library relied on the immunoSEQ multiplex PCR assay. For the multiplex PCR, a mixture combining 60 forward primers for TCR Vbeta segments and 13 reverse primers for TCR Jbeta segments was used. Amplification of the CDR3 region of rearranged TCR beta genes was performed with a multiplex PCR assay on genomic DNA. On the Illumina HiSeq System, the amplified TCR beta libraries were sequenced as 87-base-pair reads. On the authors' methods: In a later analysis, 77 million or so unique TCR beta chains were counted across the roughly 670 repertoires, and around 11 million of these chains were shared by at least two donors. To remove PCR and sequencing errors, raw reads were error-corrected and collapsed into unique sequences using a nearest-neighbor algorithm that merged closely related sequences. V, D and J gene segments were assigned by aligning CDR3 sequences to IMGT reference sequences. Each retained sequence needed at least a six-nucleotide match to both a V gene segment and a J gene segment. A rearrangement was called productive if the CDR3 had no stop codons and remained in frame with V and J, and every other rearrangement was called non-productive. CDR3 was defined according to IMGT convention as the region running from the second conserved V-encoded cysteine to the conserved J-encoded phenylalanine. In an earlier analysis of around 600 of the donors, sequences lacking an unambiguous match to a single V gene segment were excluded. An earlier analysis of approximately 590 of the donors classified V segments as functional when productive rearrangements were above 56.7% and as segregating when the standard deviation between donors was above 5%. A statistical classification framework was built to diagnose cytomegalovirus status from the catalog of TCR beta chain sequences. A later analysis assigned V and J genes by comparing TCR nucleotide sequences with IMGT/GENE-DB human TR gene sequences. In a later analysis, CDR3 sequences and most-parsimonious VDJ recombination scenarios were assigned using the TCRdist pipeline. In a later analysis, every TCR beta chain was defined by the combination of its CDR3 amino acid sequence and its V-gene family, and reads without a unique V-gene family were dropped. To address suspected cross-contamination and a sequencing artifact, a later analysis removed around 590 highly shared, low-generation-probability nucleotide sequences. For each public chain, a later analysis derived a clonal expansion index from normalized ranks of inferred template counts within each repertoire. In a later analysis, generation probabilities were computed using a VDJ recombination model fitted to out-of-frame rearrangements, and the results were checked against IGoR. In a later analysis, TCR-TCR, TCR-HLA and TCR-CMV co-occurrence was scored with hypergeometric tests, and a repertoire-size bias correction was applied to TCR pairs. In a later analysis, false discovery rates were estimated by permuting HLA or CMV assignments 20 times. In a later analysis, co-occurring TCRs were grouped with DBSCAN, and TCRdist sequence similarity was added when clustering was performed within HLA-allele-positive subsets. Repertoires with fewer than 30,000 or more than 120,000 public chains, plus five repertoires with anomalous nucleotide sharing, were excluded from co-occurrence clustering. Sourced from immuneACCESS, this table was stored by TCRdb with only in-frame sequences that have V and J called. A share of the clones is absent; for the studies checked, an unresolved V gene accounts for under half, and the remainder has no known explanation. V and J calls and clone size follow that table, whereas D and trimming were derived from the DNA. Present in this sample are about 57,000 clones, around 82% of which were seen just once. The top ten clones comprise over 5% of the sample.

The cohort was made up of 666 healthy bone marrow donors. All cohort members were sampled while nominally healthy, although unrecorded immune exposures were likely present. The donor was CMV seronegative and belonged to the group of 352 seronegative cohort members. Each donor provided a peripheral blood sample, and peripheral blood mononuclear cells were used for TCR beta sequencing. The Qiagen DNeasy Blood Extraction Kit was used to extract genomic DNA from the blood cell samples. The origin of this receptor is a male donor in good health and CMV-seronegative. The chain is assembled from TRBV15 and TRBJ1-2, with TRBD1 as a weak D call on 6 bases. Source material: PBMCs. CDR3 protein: CATSRDSLDRSTNYGYTF. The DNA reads TGTGCCACCAGCAGAGATTCACTCGACAGGAGTACTAACTATGGCTACACCTTC.